The clone carrying this T cell receptor beta chain came up a few times. Its matching antigen is unknown. The time point: patch test 1, 2 weeks after DPC sensitization. Treatment defined: therapeutic diphenylcyclopropenone sensitization with weekly scalp DPC. Authors' processing steps: Samples held a median of around 92,000 TCRs, range roughly 20,000–750,000. TCRdb fed the RACE reads into MiXCR, producing one record per CDR3 protein. The V and J calls here are based on TCRdb, not the publication. The data contain about 120,000 distinct CDR3 sequences, approximately 14% of them singletons. These data originate in a study of human T cells and chemical hapten exposure. In germline, CDR1 is SNHLY, CDR2 FYNNEI. After removal of 6 bases from V and 4 bases from J, the junction contained 9 bases not matched to a gene. The CDR3 length is 15 residues. Regarding the study as a whole: Significantly more large CDR3 similarity clusters were formed by expanded TCRs than by controls. The donor cohort had alopecia, so its immune response may not match that of healthy people.

This TCR came from a man younger than 30 with alopecia areata. Some clones in this sample may be carry-over from other donors' samples. J is TRBJ1-5 and V is TRBV2; 7 bases agree with TRBD1. Source: whole blood, taken in connection with sensitization to the hapten diphenylcyclopropenone (DPC). The CDR3 region is CASSPTGRGNQPQHF. In DNA, the CDR3 is TGTGCCAGCAGCCCAACGGGCAGGGGGAATCAGCCCCAGCATTTT.